Described below is a single TCR beta chain sequence and its context. As yet, its antigen is unknown. As to treatment: oral pan-JAK inhibitor, 5-10 mg twice daily. Extracted RNA was reverse transcribed, and the resulting cDNA served as sequencing template. Here immunoSEQ multiplex PCR was the method, and the copy in TCRdb shows in-frame clones only, minus some. This sample yields just under 65,000 clones, of which 46% are seen a single time; approximately 20% belongs to the top ten. These data belong to a study of CD8+ T cells in alopecia areata. Study information: Treated patients received severity scores based on the percentage of scalp area affected. Study-level points and caveats: The study found higher clonality in lesional than normal scalp, especially in alopecia totalis/universalis. Scalp clonality and expanded CD8+ clones among the top 100 showed significant decreases with tofacitinib.

Trimming took off 3 bases at V and 1 base at J, with 7 bases between the two ends. The germline CDR1 and CDR2 sequences are SGDLS and YYNGEE. The CDR3 totals 13 residues. This clonotype was sampled from a human donor with alopecia areata. Sequencing was performed on CD8+ T cells sorted from blood, taken at approximately week 39, from a patient treated with tofacitinib. The chain uses TRBV9 and TRBJ1-1; no firm D call. The chain's CDR3 is CASSGHSNTEAFF. CDR3 bases: TGTGCCAGCAGCGGTCATTCGAACACTGAAGCTTTCTTT. The full variable domain, its missing parts supplied by reference TRBV9 and TRBJ1-1, is DSGVTQTPKHLITATGQRVTLRCSPRSGDLSVYWYQQSLDQGLQFLIQYYNGEERAKGNILERFSAQQFPDLHSELNLSSLELGDSALYFCASSGHSNTEAFFGQGTRLTVV.